These 28 T cell receptor beta chains came from one sample sequenced in a study of CD8+CD57+ T cells in acquired aplastic anemia. The template for TCR beta VDJ and CDR3 sequence profiling was genomic DNA. TCRdb reprocessed the reads via MiXCR and lists one record per CDR3 protein. Here the sample spans hundreds of thousands of distinct CDR3 sequences, around 68% being singletons. Sequencing was carried out using sorted CD4+, CD8+, or CD8+CD57+ T cells (not recorded which) from PBMCs. Every receptor here comes from a human donor in good health, serving as a control.

A few counts support this clonotype. The chain's CDR3 is CASSYSAQGGYEQYF. DNA of the CDR3: TGTGCCAGCAGTTATAGCGCTCAGGGAGGCTACGAGCAGTACTTC. The V gene is TRBV2, the J gene TRBJ2-7, with TRBD2 as a possible D gene (6 bases). The CDR3 sequence is 15 residues long. Per the germline V gene, CDR1 is SNHLY and CDR2 is FYNNEI. Trimming took 5 bases from V and 3 from J, leaving 17 bases between them.

Notes on this clonotype: A junction boundary mismatches the germline segment, possibly from a read error. V gene TRBV7-3 combines with J gene TRBJ2-7; D uncertain. CDR3 length: 13 amino acids. From germline, CDR1 is SGHTA and CDR2 FQGTGA. The CDR3 here is CASSLEALYEHYF. The CDR3 DNA follows: TGTGCCAGCAGCTTAGAGGCCCTTTACGAGCACTACTTC.

V usage is TRBV20-1 and J usage is TRBJ2-1, with TRBD2 matching over 7 bases. Germline-derived CDR1 and CDR2 are DFQATT and SNEGSKA (reference sequence). The CDR3 runs 16 residues. The V gene end was trimmed by 1 base and the J gene end by 3 bases; junction bases not matched to a gene: 9. CDR3 DNA sequence: TGCAGTGCTAGAGGGCGGGGGACCGGGGGCTACAATGAGCAGTTCTTC. Amino acid sequence: CSARGRGTGGYNEQFF.

This chain uses TRBV7-2 with TRBJ1-6; TRBD1 agrees at 8 bases. This CDR3 is 15 amino acids long. Trimming at V came to 6 bases and at J to 12 bases, leaving 13 bases not matched to a gene. Germline loops: CDR1 SGHTA, CDR2 FQGNSA. The CDR3 loop reads CASRIKGQALLPLHF. The DNA for the CDR3 is TGTGCCAGCAGAATAAAGGGACAGGCCCTATTACCCCTCCACTTT.

This clonotype has at least ten counts. The gene calls are TRBV18 and TRBJ2-7, with D maybe TRBD2 (6 bases). This CDR3 contains 15 residues. The ends were cut back, 0 bases at V and 4 bases at J, with 13 bases in the middle. The germline V gene encodes CDR1 KGHSH and CDR2 LQKENI. The CDR3 DNA follows: TGTGCCAGCTCACCACCGGGACTTTTGGGGTACGAGCAGTACTTC. It yields the protein CASSPPGLLGYEQYF.

This clonotype appeared many times. This chain connects TRBV20-1 to TRBJ2-3, with TRBD2 matching over 12 bases. The germline V gene encodes CDR1 DFQATT and CDR2 SNEGSKA (reference sequence). This CDR3 contains 16 residues. V lost 3 bases to trimming and J lost 3 bases; unmatched junction nucleotides: 7. The CDR3 here is CSASSSGGALTDTQYF. CDR3 in DNA: TGCAGTGCTAGCTCTAGCGGGGGGGCTCTAACAGATACGCAGTATTTT.

This chain uses TRBV9 with TRBJ2-2; the D is unclear. The CDR3 spans 15 residues. V lost 3 bases and J lost 14, with 23 bases in between. Germline V gives CDR1 SGDLS, CDR2 YYNGEE. The CDR3 loop reads CASSGRVGYQETLFF. CDR3 coding DNA: TGTGCCAGCAGCGGCCGGGTGGGGTACCAAGAGACCCTGTTTTTT.

The rearrangement uses TRBV9 and TRBJ1-1, with no clear D. Trimming removed 0 bases from V and 0 bases from J, with 6 bases in between. The CDR3 runs 14 residues. CDR1 SGDLS and CDR2 YYNGEE come from the germline V gene. The CDR3: CASSVENMNTEAFF. The CDR3 DNA reads as TGTGCCAGCAGCGTAGAAAATATGAACACTGAAGCTTTCTTT.

In the case of this clonotype: The junction and the germline gene differ at one end; a read error may be behind it. The chain uses TRBV2 and TRBJ2-3; D remains unclear. The J call may be mistaken, given a closer DNA end match to TRBJ2-7. Germline V gene lookup returns CDR1 SNHLY and CDR2 FYNNEI. The CDR3 consists of 13 residues. This CDR3 is CATSASSGDKQYF. CDR3 nucleotides: TGTGCCACCAGTGCGAGCTCAGGAGATAAGCAGTACTTC.

The gene calls are TRBV24-1 and TRBJ2-5, with D possibly being TRBD2 (5 bases). This CDR3 is built from 12 residues. Trimming took off 9 bases at V and 5 bases at J, with 12 bases between the two ends. From germline, CDR1 is KGHDR and CDR2 SFDVKD. As DNA, the CDR3 is TGTGCCACCTCCGACGGCGGGGAGACCCAGTACTTC. Translating gives CATSDGGETQYF.

A few counts support this clonotype. The V and J genes are TRBV20-1 and TRBJ2-3; D remains ambiguous. This CDR3 is built from 13 residues. Germline CDR1 reads DFQATT; CDR2 reads SNEGSKA (reference sequence). V lost 5 bases, J lost 10 bases, and 19 bases lay in between. CDR3 sequence: CSAPLRAVLPQYF. CDR3 sequence (DNA): TGCAGTGCTCCCCTACGAGCAGTACTTCCGCAGTATTTT.

A single count supports this clonotype. This likely comes from a read error, as the CDR3 has no conserved phenylalanine or tryptophan at its end. The rearrangement joins TRBV7-4 to TRBJ1-1, with D maybe TRBD1 (6 bases). The CDR3 consists of 15 residues. CDR1 is SGHVT and CDR2 is SQSDAQ in the germline V gene. The CDR3 here is CASSLRGGVNTQAFC. CDR3 sequence (DNA): TGTGCCAGCAGCTTAAGGGGGGGAGTAAACACTCAAGCTTTCTGT.

Details on this clonotype: A much more abundant neighbour one base away suggests this may be a read error. The V call is TRBV2, the J call TRBJ1-5, with D perhaps TRBD1 (5 bases). Germline loops: CDR1 SNHLY, CDR2 FYNNEI. The CDR3 extends over 13 amino acids. V was cut by 6 bases and J by 4 bases, with 10 bases left in between. The CDR3, as DNA: TGTGCCAGCAGGGGGACGGGGAATCAGCCCCAGCATTTT. Amino acids: CASRGTGNQPQHF.

The chain links TRBV20-1 to TRBJ1-6, with 7 bases fitting TRBD1. This CDR3 is built from 16 residues. Germline trimming cut 5 bases from V and 5 bases from J; bases unmatched to any gene: 12. CDR1 is DFQATT and CDR2 is SNEGSKA in the germline V gene (reference sequence). The CDR3 region is CSASPPDRVDNSPLHF. CDR3 DNA sequence: TGCAGTGCTTCGCCTCCAGACAGGGTGGATAATTCACCCCTCCACTTT.

This clonotype was recorded many times. V gene TRBV6-2 or TRBV6-3 combines with J gene TRBJ1-1, with no clear D. Germline lookup yields CDR1 MNHEY and CDR2 SVGEGT. CDR3 length: 14 residues. Trimming pared 2 bases from V and 1 base from J, leaving 8 bases between. CDR3 sequence (DNA): TGTGCCAGCAGTTACCCGGACGAGAACACTGAAGCTTTCTTT. Translated: CASSYPDENTEAFF.

The sample holds a few counts of this clonotype. This chain joins TRBV25-1 and TRBJ2-2; D may be TRBD2 (6 bases). The CDR3 is 15 residues long. Germline lookup yields CDR1 MGHDK and CDR2 SYGVNS. V lost 3 bases and J 3 bases, leaving 11 bases between the germline ends. CDR3 sequence: CASSDLEGYTGELFF. The CDR3 DNA follows: TGTGCCAGCAGTGATCTGGAGGGGTACACCGGGGAGCTGTTTTTT.

Turning to this clonotype: One end of the junction varies from germline; a read error may be responsible. J is TRBJ1-6 and V is TRBV10-3; D uncertain. Germline CDR1 reads ENHRY; CDR2 reads SYGVKD. There are 14 residues in the CDR3. CDR3 residues: CTISASNNNSPLHF. CDR3 nucleotides: TGTACCATCAGTGCAAGCAATAATAATTCACCCCTCCACTTT.

The chain links TRBV20-1 to TRBJ1-6; weak D call: TRBD1 (6 bases). V shed 1 base and J shed 6 bases, with 16 bases lying between them. CDR1 and CDR2 (germline): DFQATT, SNEGSKA (reference sequence). This CDR3 is 16 amino acids long. CDR3: CSARVIPTGSNSPLHF. CDR3 nucleotide sequence: TGCAGTGCTAGAGTCATCCCGACAGGCAGTAATTCACCCCTCCACTTT.

The chain employs TRBV20-1 and TRBJ1-1; 10 bases line up with TRBD1. Germline lookup yields CDR1 DFQATT and CDR2 SNEGSKA (reference sequence). V lost 2 bases and J lost 9; bases outside the gene matches: 6. The CDR3 totals 13 residues. DNA for the CDR3: TGCAGTGCTAGACCGGGACAGGGGCACAAAGCTTTCTTT. Translating gives CSARPGQGHKAFF.

This clonotype was picked up a small number of times. The J gene is TRBJ2-7, the V gene TRBV6-5, with 9 nucleotides matching TRBD2. The trim removed 6 bases at V and 4 bases at J, leaving 10 bases unmatched. In germline, CDR1 is MNHEY, CDR2 SVGAGI. This CDR3 is 15 amino acids long. In nucleotides, the CDR3 is TGTGCCAGCAGAGAGCGCCTAGCGGGGATTTACGAGCAGTACTTC. This translates into CASRERLAGIYEQYF.

The rearrangement joins TRBV10-3 to TRBJ2-2; 7 bases are shared with TRBD1. The CDR3 consists of 14 residues. The V gene's germline CDR1 is ENHRY and CDR2 SYGVKD. V dropped 7 bases and J dropped 3; count of bases not matched to a gene: 5. CDR3 nucleotide sequence: TGTGCCATCACTTGGGACAGTGACACCGGGGAGCTGTTTTTT. It translates to CAITWDSDTGELFF.

The V call is TRBV6-2 or TRBV6-3, the J call TRBJ2-1; 11 bases are shared with TRBD2. The trim removed 0 bases at V and 1 base at J, leaving 11 bases unmatched. CDR3 size: 20 residues. Germline values: CDR1 MNHEY, CDR2 SVGEGT. The chain's CDR3 is CASSYSTIAGGPRSYNEQFF. The DNA for the CDR3 is TGTGCCAGCAGTTACTCGACGATAGCGGGGGGGCCAAGGTCCTACAATGAGCAGTTCTTC.

V gene TRBV11-2 combines with J gene TRBJ2-7; 7 nucleotides agree with TRBD2. V was pared by 1 base and J by 2 bases, with 8 bases of the junction left unmatched. This CDR3 contains 16 residues. Germline CDR1 is SGHAT and CDR2 is FQNNGV. The CDR3 spells CASSLALYGRTYEQYF. The CDR3 DNA follows: TGTGCCAGCAGCTTAGCATTATACGGGAGGACCTACGAGCAGTACTTC.

J is TRBJ1-6 and V is TRBV6-2 or TRBV6-3, with TRBD1 matching 9 bases. The germline gives CDR1 MNHEY, CDR2 SVGEGT. The CDR3 is 17 residues long. V was pared by 8 bases and J by 10 bases, with 18 bases of the junction left unmatched. For the CDR3, the DNA is TGTGCCAGCGTTTCGACCGCGACAGGGGGTATACGATCACCCCTCCACTTT. It specifies CASVSTATGGIRSPLHF.

Details on this clonotype: The CDR3 does not end in the conserved phenylalanine or tryptophan, so this is likely a read error. The DNA is left out, because the CDR3 cannot be placed on it with certainty; the CDR3 is given as TCRdb lists it. The chain links TRBV9 to TRBJ2-3; the DNA was not compared with TRBD1, the D call given in the table. Inclusive of both ends, the CDR3 amounts to 12 amino acids. Germline values: CDR1 SGDLS, CDR2 YYNGEE. The CDR3: CASKGDLGPGTE.

As to this clonotype: Likely a read error: the CDR3 ends without its conserved phenylalanine or tryptophan. The DNA is omitted, as the CDR3 cannot be located on it reliably, and the CDR3 follows TCRdb's listing. This CDR3 is CASSSNTGHEQHY. The gene calls are TRBV7-2 and TRBJ2-7; the table's D gene call, TRBD1, was not cross checked with the DNA. The CDR3 has 13 residues if both end residues are counted. Germline lookup yields CDR1 SGHTA and CDR2 FQGNSA.

Many counts were recorded for this clonotype. This chain connects TRBV6-5 to TRBJ1-3, with D perhaps TRBD1 (5 bases). Germline V CDR1 and CDR2: MNHEY, SVGAGI. V was trimmed by 9 bases and J by 2 bases, leaving 14 bases between them. This CDR3 comprises 14 residues. This CDR3 reads CASGAGTPGNTIYF. In nucleotides, the CDR3 is TGTGCCAGTGGGGCTGGGACCCCTGGAAACACCATATATTTT.

The chain joins TRBV2 to TRBJ1-1; 9 bases line up with TRBD1. Trimming cost V 7 bases and J 1 base; bases outside gene matches: 4. The CDR3 contains 14 residues. Germline V gives CDR1 SNHLY, CDR2 FYNNEI. DNA for the CDR3: TGTGCCAGCACCGGACAGGGGTCGAACACTGAAGCTTTCTTT. Translating it yields CASTGQGSNTEAFF.